The 15 T cell receptor beta chains reported below all come from one sample, sequenced in a study of blood T cell repertoires in COVID-19. Profiling relied on immunoSEQ multiplex PCR, and the TCRdb table lists in-frame clones only, not all of them. The sample has over 350,000 clones, around 89% seen once. The sample was peripheral blood. The source is a woman aged 30 to 39 with acute or convalescent COVID-19.

The CDR3, as DNA: TGTGCCAGCAGTTACTCGTACAGATCAGGGACTGAAGCTTTCTTT. Translating gives CASSYSYRSGTEAFF. V and J are TRBV6-2 or TRBV6-3 and TRBJ1-1; maybe TRBD1 (5 bases). The CDR3 covers 15 residues. V shed 0 bases and J shed 5 bases, with 13 bases lying between them. Germline loops: CDR1 MNHEY, CDR2 SVGEGT.

Of note for this clone: This could be a read error, since a much larger clone is one nucleotide away. The V and J genes are TRBV27 and TRBJ1-3, with D maybe TRBD1 (6 bases). CDR3 length: 13 amino acids. The ends were cut back, 6 bases at V and 1 base at J, with 7 bases in the middle. Germline V lookup: CDR1 MNHEY, CDR2 SMNVEV (reference sequence). The CDR3 is CASRQGSGNTIYF. In DNA form, the CDR3 reads TGTGCCAGCAGACAGGGTTCTGGAAACACCATATATTTT.

The J gene is TRBJ1-2, the V gene TRBV5-4; D unclear. The germline V gene encodes CDR1 SGHNT and CDR2 YYREEE (reference sequence). The CDR3 is made up of 13 amino acids. V was clipped by 2 bases and J by 4 bases, with 9 bases between them. CDR3 DNA: TGTGCCAGCAGCTTATCCGGTATCTATGGCTACACCTTC. Encoded protein: CASSLSGIYGYTF.

Regarding this clone: At one end the junction does not follow the germline gene, possibly because of a read error. The J gene is TRBJ2-2, the V gene TRBV4-1; 15 bases are a match to TRBD2. CDR3 size: 18 residues. Germline loops: CDR1 MGHRA, CDR2 YSYEKL. The CDR3 nucleotides read TGCGCCAGCAGCCCGTTAGGGACTAGCGGGGGGATCACCGGTGAGCTGTTTTTT. Translating it yields CASSPLGTSGGITGELFF.

V gene TRBV2 combines with J gene TRBJ1-3; D may be TRBD1 (5 bases). Trimming cost V 2 bases and J 1 base, with 9 bases left between them. CDR1 SNHLY and CDR2 FYNNEI come from the germline V gene. This CDR3 is built from 15 residues. CDR3 protein: CASSEFRGSGNTIYF. CDR3 nucleotide sequence: TGTGCCAGCAGTGAATTTCGGGGGTCTGGAAACACCATATATTTT.

The chain combines TRBV24-1 with TRBJ1-2; maybe TRBD1 (5 bases). The CDR3 has 14 amino acids. Trimming left V 4 bases short and J 3 bases short, with 11 bases between. Germline CDR1 reads KGHDR; CDR2 reads SFDVKD. The CDR3 protein is CATSDPDRYYGYTF. The CDR3 nucleotides read TGTGCCACCAGTGACCCAGACAGATACTATGGCTACACCTTC.

In regard to this clone: The same CDR3 can be traced to other DNA sequences in this sample. The chain combines TRBV28 with TRBJ1-5; 7 nucleotides agree with TRBD1. V trimming: 1 base; J trimming: 4 bases; junction bases outside the gene matches: 4. This CDR3 has 15 residues. Germline CDR1 is MDHEN and CDR2 is SYDVKM. The CDR3 nucleotides read TGTGCCAGCAGTTTATTACAGGGGAGTAATCAGCCCCAGCATTTT. The encoded protein is CASSLLQGSNQPQHF.

The rearrangement links TRBV4-1 to TRBJ2-3; 9 bases agree with TRBD1. From germline, CDR1 is MGHRA and CDR2 YSYEKL. Unmatched junction bases numbered 9, after V lost 3 bases and J lost 2 bases. The CDR3 totals 17 residues. The CDR3 is CASSHDWTGASTDTQYF. In DNA, the CDR3 is TGCGCCAGCAGCCACGATTGGACAGGGGCGTCCACAGATACGCAGTATTTT.

This clone was seen only a few times. The chain joins TRBV27 to TRBJ1-1; D remains ambiguous. Deletions cut 5 bases from V and 1 base from J, with 26 bases between. This CDR3 contains 19 residues. Looked up from germline, CDR1 is MNHEY and CDR2 is SMNVEV (reference sequence). Here the CDR3 reads CASSRRPGEFQRSNTEAFF. CDR3 DNA: TGTGCCAGCAGTCGTCGCCCCGGGGAGTTCCAGAGGTCGAACACTGAAGCTTTCTTT.

The chain links TRBV28 to TRBJ1-5; D remains unclear. Germline V gene lookup returns CDR1 MDHEN and CDR2 SYDVKM. The CDR3 contains 13 residues. The V and J ends lost 3 bases and 6 bases respectively, with 9 bases between them. The CDR3 spells CASSFIGGQPQHF. CDR3 in DNA: TGTGCCAGCAGTTTTATAGGAGGTCAGCCCCAGCATTTT. The full variable domain, with the rest looked up from reference TRBV28 and TRBJ1-5, is DVKVTQSSRYLVKRTGEKVFLECVQDMDHENMFWYRQDPGLGLRLIYFSYDVKMKEKGDIPEGYSVSREKKERFSLILESASTNQTSMYLCASSFIGGQPQHFGDGTRLSIL.

CDR3 protein: CASSTPGLAGQETQYF. The CDR3 region has the DNA TGTGCCAGCAGCACCCCGGGACTAGCGGGGCAAGAGACCCAGTACTTC. The V call is TRBV5-5, the J call TRBJ2-5; 13 nucleotides agree with TRBD2. The V and J ends lost 4 bases and 2 bases, in that order; junction bases with no gene match: 5. The length of the CDR3 is 16 residues. The germline CDR1 and CDR2 sequences are SGHKS and YYEKEE (reference sequence).

The genes are TRBV28 and TRBJ1-2, with D possibly being TRBD1 (6 bases). The CDR3 contains 13 residues. Germline CDR1 is MDHEN and CDR2 is SYDVKM. The V and J ends lost 6 bases and 5 bases respectively, with 13 bases between them. The chain's CDR3 is CASRSDSLYGYTF. CDR3 sequence (DNA): TGTGCCAGCAGGTCGGACAGTTTGTATGGCTACACCTTC.

The chain employs TRBV29-1 and TRBJ2-1, with TRBD2 matching 12 bases. This CDR3 is 15 amino acids long. Germline V lookup: CDR1 SQVTM, CDR2 ANQGSEA. V trimming: 4 bases; J trimming: 10 bases; junction bases outside the gene matches: 11. In nucleotides, the CDR3 is TGCAGCGTTGCAGGGGCTCTAGCGGGGGGGGACGAGCAGTTCTTC. It encodes CSVAGALAGGDEQFF.

The rearrangement links TRBV21-1 to TRBJ1-2; whether TRBD1, the table's D call, matches the DNA was not checked. TRBV21-1 is deemed a pseudogene. The CDR3 has 14 residues. CDR3 bases: TGTGCCAGCAGCAAAGACACAACTAACTATGGCTACACCTTC. Translated, it gives CASSKDTTNYGYTF.

The chain joins TRBV7-2 to TRBJ2-3; the match to TRBD2 covers 11 bases. This CDR3 region has 16 residues. Trimming removed 1 base from V and 8 bases from J; junction bases left unmatched: 8. CDR1 and CDR2 from the germline V gene are SGHTA and FQGNSA. CDR3 DNA: TGTGCCAGCAGCTTAGAACTAGCGGGGGCCTGGGGTACGCAGTATTTT. It is translated as CASSLELAGAWGTQYF.